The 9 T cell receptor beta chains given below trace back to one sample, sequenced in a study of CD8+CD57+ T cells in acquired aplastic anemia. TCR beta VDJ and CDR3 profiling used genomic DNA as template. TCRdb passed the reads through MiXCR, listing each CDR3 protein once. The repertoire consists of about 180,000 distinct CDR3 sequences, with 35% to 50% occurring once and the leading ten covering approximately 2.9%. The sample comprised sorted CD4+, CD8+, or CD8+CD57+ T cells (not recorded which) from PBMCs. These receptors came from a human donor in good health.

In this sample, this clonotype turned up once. The CDR3 spells CASSVSGANTEAFF. DNA of the CDR3: TGTGCCAGCAGCGTATCTGGGGCGAACACTGAAGCTTTCTTT. This rearrangement joins TRBV7-7 to TRBJ1-1, with D perhaps TRBD1 (5 bases). Germline CDR1 reads SSHAT; CDR2 reads FNYEAQ (reference sequence). Trimming removed 5 bases from V and 1 base from J, with 11 bases in between. The CDR3 has 14 residues.

CDR3: CATSDASGTGAEAFF. The DNA for the CDR3 is TGTGCCACCAGTGACGCCTCCGGGACAGGAGCTGAAGCTTTCTTT. The chain employs TRBV24-1 and TRBJ1-1; 8 bases map to TRBD1. CDR3 size: 15 residues. Germline CDR1 is KGHDR and CDR2 is SFDVKD. V lost 4 bases, J lost 6 bases, and 9 bases stayed unmatched.

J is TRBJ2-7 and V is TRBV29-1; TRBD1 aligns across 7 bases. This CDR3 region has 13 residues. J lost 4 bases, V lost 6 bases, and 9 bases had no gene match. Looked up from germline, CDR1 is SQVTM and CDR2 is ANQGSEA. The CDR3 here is CSVKRQGIYEQYF. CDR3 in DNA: TGCAGCGTGAAGAGACAGGGAATATACGAGCAGTACTTC.

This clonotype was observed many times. CDR3 amino acids: CACQQQGISYNEQFF. The CDR3 DNA reads as TGTGCCTGCCAGCAACAGGGGATCTCCTACAATGAGCAGTTCTTC. The chain combines TRBV12-3 or TRBV12-4 with TRBJ2-1; 7 bases agree with TRBD1. CDR3 length equals 15 residues. V was pared by 11 bases and J by 0 bases, with 10 bases of the junction left unmatched.

As DNA, the CDR3 is TGTGCCATCAGTGAGTCAATTCGGACCGCCTACGAGCAGTACTTC. This translates into CAISESIRTAYEQYF. This chain uses TRBV10-3 with TRBJ2-7; D is unresolved. CDR1 and CDR2 (germline): ENHRY, SYGVKD. V lost 0 bases, J lost 2 bases, and 11 bases lay in between. This CDR3 is 15 amino acids long.

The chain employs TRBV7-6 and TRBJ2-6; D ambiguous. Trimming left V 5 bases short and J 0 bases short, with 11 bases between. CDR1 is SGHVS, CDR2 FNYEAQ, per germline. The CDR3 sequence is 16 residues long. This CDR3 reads CASSPSIYSGANVLTF. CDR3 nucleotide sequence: TGTGCCAGCAGCCCAAGTATTTACTCTGGGGCCAACGTCCTGACTTTC.

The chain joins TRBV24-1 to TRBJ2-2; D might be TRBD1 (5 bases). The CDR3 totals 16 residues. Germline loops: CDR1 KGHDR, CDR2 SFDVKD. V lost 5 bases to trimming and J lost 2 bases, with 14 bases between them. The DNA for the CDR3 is TGTGCCACCAGTGGGGGCAGGCTGGGCAACACCGGGGAGCTGTTTTTT. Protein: CATSGGRLGNTGELFF.

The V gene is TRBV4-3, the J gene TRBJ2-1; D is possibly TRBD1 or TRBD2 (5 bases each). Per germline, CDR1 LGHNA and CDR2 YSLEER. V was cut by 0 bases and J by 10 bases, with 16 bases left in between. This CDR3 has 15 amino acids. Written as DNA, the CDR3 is TGCGCCAGCAGCCAAGATCTGCTCATCGGGGCCGAGCAGTTCTTC. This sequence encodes CASSQDLLIGAEQFF.

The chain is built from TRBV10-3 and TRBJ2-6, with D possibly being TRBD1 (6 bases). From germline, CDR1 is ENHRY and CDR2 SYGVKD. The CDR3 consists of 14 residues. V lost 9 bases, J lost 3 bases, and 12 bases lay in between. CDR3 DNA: TGTGCCATAAGACAGGATGGTGGGGCCAACGTCCTGACTTTC. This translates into CAIRQDGGANVLTF.